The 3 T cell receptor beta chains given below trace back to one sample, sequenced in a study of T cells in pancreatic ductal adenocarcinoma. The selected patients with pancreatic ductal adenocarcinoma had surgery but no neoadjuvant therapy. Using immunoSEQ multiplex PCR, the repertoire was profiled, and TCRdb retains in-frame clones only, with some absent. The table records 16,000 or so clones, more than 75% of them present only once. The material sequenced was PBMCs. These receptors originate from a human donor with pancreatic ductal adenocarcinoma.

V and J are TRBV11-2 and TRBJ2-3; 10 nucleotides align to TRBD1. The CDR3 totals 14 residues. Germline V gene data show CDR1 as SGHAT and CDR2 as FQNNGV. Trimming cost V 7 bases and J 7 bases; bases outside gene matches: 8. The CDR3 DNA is TGTGCCAGCATCACCGGGACAGGGGATAATACGCAGTATTTT. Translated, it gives CASITGTGDNTQYF.

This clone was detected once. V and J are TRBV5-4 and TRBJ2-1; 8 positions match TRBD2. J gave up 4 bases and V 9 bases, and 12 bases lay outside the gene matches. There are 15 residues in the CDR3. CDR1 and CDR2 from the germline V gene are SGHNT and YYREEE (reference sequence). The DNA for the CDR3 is TGTGCCACCTCGGGGGGGGTCGGCGAGTACAATGAGCAGTTCTTC. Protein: CATSGGVGEYNEQFF.

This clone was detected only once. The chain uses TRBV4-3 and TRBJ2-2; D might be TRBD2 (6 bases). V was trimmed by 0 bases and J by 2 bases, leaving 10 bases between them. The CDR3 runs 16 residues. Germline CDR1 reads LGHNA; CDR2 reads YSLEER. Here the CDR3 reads CASSQDAGSNTGELFF. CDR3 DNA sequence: TGCGCCAGCAGCCAAGATGCCGGGAGCAACACCGGGGAGCTGTTTTTT.